This TCR beta chain appears in the sequencing data of a study of cytomegalovirus exposure and HLA in healthy donors. Primers for the PCR totalled 60 Vbeta and 13 Jbeta. Only in-frame clones appear in the TCRdb table, and some are missing; sequencing was by immunoSEQ multiplex PCR. The table includes some 140,000 clones, over 60% detected once. V lost 3 bases and J lost 5, with 20 bases in between. In germline, CDR1 is SGHNT, CDR2 YYREEE (reference sequence). The length of the CDR3 is 16 residues. The sequence derives from a woman aged 60-75 years in good health and CMV-seronegative. Source material: PBMCs. The chain employs TRBV5-4 and TRBJ2-5, with D maybe TRBD1 (6 bases). The chain's CDR3 is CASSWGSGGGFETQYF. The CDR3 DNA sequence: TGTGCCAGCAGCTGGGGGTCTGGGGGCGGTTTTGAGACCCAGTACTTC.